This TCR beta chain was recovered during a study of T cell repertoires in cytomegalovirus infection. Study-wide results and limits: Public TCR beta family frequency separated CMV-and-HLA carriers, including in an independent cohort. HLA-C-restricted CMV clonotypes gave the most frequent clonotype in two of eight donors.

As to this clonotype: The antigen is not known.

One entry per CDR3 protein results from TCRdb running MiXCR on the reads. In the table there are fewer than 1,000,000 distinct CDR3 sequences, approximately 33% of which are singletons. This TCR was recovered from a human donor in good health (CMV status not recorded). Some clones in this sample may be carry-over from other donors' samples. The material was cultured CD8+ T cells from PBMCs, obtained from culture after CMV antigen stimulation.

In nucleotides, the CDR3 is TGTGCCAGCAGTCGGGACAGGGGGCTATTAGGTGAAAAACTGTTTTTT. This gives the protein CASSRDRGLLGEKLFF. The chain links TRBV11-2 to TRBJ1-4; 12 bases match TRBD1. V shed 6 bases and J 7 bases; nucleotides not matched to a gene: 9. This CDR3 is built from 16 residues. The germline CDR1 and CDR2 sequences are SGHAT and FQNNGV.